The source of this T cell receptor beta chain is a study of CD8+ T cells in alopecia areata. CDR3 size: 15 residues. V shed 1 base, J shed 10 bases, and the junction held 8 bases outside the gene matches. Per the germline V gene, CDR1 is GTSNPN and CDR2 is SVGIG (reference sequence). Whole-study results and caveats: The study found TCR sharing across patients less clear than in mice, possibly for HLA reasons.

As the sequencing template, cDNA was produced by extracting RNA and reverse transcribing it. Sequenced by immunoSEQ multiplex PCR; TCRdb stores in-frame clones only, minus some. Of fewer than 150,000 clones in the sample, about 61% were seen once. This sample's treatment: oral pan-JAK inhibitor, 5-10 mg twice daily. As for this clone: What it binds is not known.

The source of this sequence is a human donor with alopecia areata. The sample consisted of CD8+ T cells sorted from blood, taken at week 4, from a patient treated with tofacitinib. The chain joins TRBV30 to TRBJ1-6, with 9 bases that match TRBD1. The CDR3 region is CAWSALGQGTSPLHF. The CDR3 region has the DNA TGTGCCTGGAGTGCGCTTGGACAGGGGACCTCACCCCTCCACTTT.